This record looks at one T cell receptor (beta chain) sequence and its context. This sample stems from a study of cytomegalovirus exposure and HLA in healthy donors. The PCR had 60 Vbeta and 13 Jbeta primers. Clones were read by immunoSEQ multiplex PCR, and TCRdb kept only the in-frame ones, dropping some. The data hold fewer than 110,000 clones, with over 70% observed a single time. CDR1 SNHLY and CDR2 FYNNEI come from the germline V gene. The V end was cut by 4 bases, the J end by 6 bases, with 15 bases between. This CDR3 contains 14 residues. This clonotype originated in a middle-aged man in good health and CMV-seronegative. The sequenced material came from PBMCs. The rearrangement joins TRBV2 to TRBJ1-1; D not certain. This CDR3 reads CASSALGDRAEAFF. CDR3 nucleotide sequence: TGTGCCAGCAGTGCCTTGGGCGACCGAGCTGAAGCTTTCTTT.